The table lists the clone carrying this T cell receptor beta chain with a few counts. Its antigen remains unknown. The sample is drawn from a study of shared clonotypes between healthy human individuals. TCRdb's copy holds only in-frame clones and misses some; the assay was immunoSEQ multiplex PCR. The sample lists approximately 470,000 clones; around 73% were seen once. Germline-derived CDR1 and CDR2 are SGDLS and YYNGEE. This CDR3 contains 20 residues. The V end was cut by 4 bases, the J end by 1 base, with 24 bases between. Points from the study as a whole: Clonotype sharing levels among donors were expected to vary with sequencing depth.

The specimen sequenced was PBMCs. The V gene is TRBV9, the J gene TRBJ2-6; perhaps TRBD2 as D (6 bases). This receptor was identified in a woman in her thirties or forties in good health. Some clones in this sample may be carry-over from other donors' samples. This chain's CDR3 is CASSPRLVTGGNSGANVLTF. CDR3 bases: TGTGCCAGCAGCCCCCGTTTGGTGACTGGAGGGAATTCTGGGGCCAACGTCCTGACTTTC.